The T cell receptor (beta chain) described here comes from a study of T cell repertoires in cytomegalovirus infection. TCRdb re-analysed the reads in MiXCR, keeping a single row per CDR3 protein. The sample carries a few hundred thousand distinct CDR3 sequences, around 27% recorded once. In this sample, this clonotype turned up a few times. Trimming removed 4 bases from V and 4 bases from J; junction bases left unmatched: 7. This CDR3 region has 15 residues. Germline-derived CDR1 and CDR2 are DFQATT and SNEGSKA (reference sequence). The rearrangement links TRBV20-1 to TRBJ1-6; 7 positions agree with TRBD1. The material sequenced was PBMCs. The sequence was collected from a human donor in good health (CMV status not recorded). Some clones in this sample may be carry-over from other donors' samples. CDR3 protein: CSANRDSDYNSPLHF. The DNA for the CDR3 is TGCAGTGCTAACAGGGACAGCGATTATAATTCACCCCTCCACTTT.